This T cell receptor (beta chain) was identified in a study of blood T cells in healthy people across ages. The authors ran a second PCR of about 6 to 12 cycles using a sample-barcoded 5' primer and a J-beta primer mix. TCRdb itself ran the 5' RACE reads through MiXCR, one entry per CDR3 protein. The sample has some 730,000 distinct CDR3 sequences; about a fifth are singletons. Study results and caveats: Diversity estimates from one million T cells were considered underestimates. Unsorted PBMC input precluded a conclusive naive versus antigen-experienced comparison. Roughly linear declines in TCR beta diversity per million T cells occurred with age.

The table lists this clonotype with many counts. What it binds is not known. The sequence was collected from a man in his 70s in good health. The sequenced material came from blood.

The CDR3 protein is CASSSRVTSGSTDTQYF. The CDR3 region has the DNA TGTGCCAGCTCATCGAGGGTAACTAGCGGGAGCACAGATACGCAGTATTTT. The V call is TRBV18, the J call TRBJ2-3, with TRBD2 identical over 9 bases. CDR1 is KGHSH, CDR2 LQKENI, per germline. The CDR3 has 17 residues. V lost 5 bases to trimming and J lost 0 bases; unmatched junction nucleotides: 9.